The 12 T cell receptor beta chains given below trace back to one sample, sequenced in a study of cytomegalovirus exposure and HLA in healthy donors. The PCR employed 60 Vbeta primers together with 13 Jbeta primers. Profiled with immunoSEQ multiplex PCR; TCRdb holds only in-frame clones, not every one. The table lists roughly 190,000 clones. The sequencing sample was made of PBMCs. Source of these receptors: a woman younger than 35 in good health and CMV-seropositive.

The chain links TRBV10-3 to TRBJ1-5, with D unclear. The CDR3 has 14 residues. Germline-derived CDR1 and CDR2 are ENHRY and SYGVKD. Trimming took 9 bases from V and 2 from J, leaving 14 bases between them. For the CDR3, the DNA is TGTGCCATATCAGCCGGGATTGGCAATCAGCCCCAGCATTTT. Residues: CAISAGIGNQPQHF.

The V call is TRBV5-6, the J call TRBJ2-5; D gene ambiguous. This CDR3 has 11 amino acids. The V gene's germline CDR1 is SGHDT and CDR2 YYEEEE. V was cut by 4 bases and J by 11 bases, with 12 bases left in between. CDR3 loop: CASSRFLEQYF. As DNA, the CDR3 is TGTGCCAGCAGCCGGTTTCTAGAGCAGTACTTC.

A note on this clone: This same CDR3 is encoded by further DNA sequences in the sample. The rearrangement joins TRBV18 to TRBJ1-2; 10 nucleotides line up with TRBD1. Germline lookup yields CDR1 KGHSH and CDR2 LQKENI. The CDR3 runs to 14 residues. Trimming removed 6 bases from V and 6 bases from J; junction bases left unmatched: 7. The chain's CDR3 is CASSLNGQGDGYTF. For the CDR3, the DNA is TGTGCCAGCTCCCTAAACGGACAGGGGGATGGCTACACCTTC. The variable domain in full, completed from reference TRBV18 and TRBJ1-2, reads NAGVMQNPRHLVRRRGQEARLRCSPMKGHSHVYWYRQLPEEGLKFMVYLQKENIIDESGMPKERFSAEFPKEGPSILRIQQVVRGDSAAYFCASSLNGQGDGYTFGSGTRLTVV.

V is TRBV11-2 and J is TRBJ1-2, with 9 bases that match TRBD1. The length of the CDR3 is 14 residues. V lost 3 bases, J lost 6 bases, and 5 bases stayed unmatched. Germline V lookup: CDR1 SGHAT, CDR2 FQNNGV. The CDR3, as DNA: TGTGCCAGCAGCTTGAACAGGGGGCGGGATGGCTACACCTTC. Translated: CASSLNRGRDGYTF.

The chain recombines TRBV18 with TRBJ2-5, with D possibly being TRBD1 (6 bases). The V end lost 2 bases, the J end lost 5 bases, and 12 bases lay between the germline ends. The CDR3 is made up of 14 amino acids. Germline CDR1 reads KGHSH; CDR2 reads LQKENI. CDR3 nucleotides: TGTGCCAGCTCACCATCCCAGGGGCGGGAGACCCAGTACTTC. This sequence encodes CASSPSQGRETQYF. The variable domain in full, with the rest retrieved from reference TRBV18 and TRBJ2-5, is NAGVMQNPRHLVRRRGQEARLRCSPMKGHSHVYWYRQLPEEGLKFMVYLQKENIIDESGMPKERFSAEFPKEGPSILRIQQVVRGDSAAYFCASSPSQGRETQYFGPGTRLLVL.

V is TRBV30 and J is TRBJ2-7, with 14 positions matching TRBD2. V lost 3 bases to trimming and J lost 3 bases; unmatched junction nucleotides: 4. Looked up from germline, CDR1 is GTSNPN and CDR2 is SVGIG (reference sequence). This CDR3 contains 15 residues. The CDR3 loop is CAWRSGTSGGYEQYF. The CDR3 DNA sequence: TGTGCCTGGAGATCCGGGACTAGCGGGGGCTACGAGCAGTACTTC.

The chain employs TRBV5-1 and TRBJ2-1; 7 bases match TRBD1. Germline V lookup: CDR1 SGHRS, CDR2 YFSETQ. The CDR3 covers 14 residues. With 8 bases clipped from V and 7 bases from J, the junction kept 12 bases outside the gene matches. This CDR3 is CASQTGPLSNEQFF. CDR3 DNA: TGCGCCAGTCAGACAGGGCCTCTAAGTAATGAGCAGTTCTTC.

J is TRBJ2-5 and V is TRBV7-7; 10 bases are a match to TRBD2. Trimming at V came to 4 bases and at J to 3 bases, leaving 2 bases not matched to a gene. The CDR3 length is 14 residues. Germline loops: CDR1 SSHAT, CDR2 FNYEAQ (reference sequence). CDR3 in DNA: TGTGCCAGCAGCTCCCTAGCGGGAGAAGAGACCCAGTACTTC. This gives the protein CASSSLAGEETQYF. Based on the CDR3 plus reference TRBV7-7 and TRBJ2-5, the full variable domain is GAGVSQSPRYKVTKRGQDVTLRCDPISSHATLYWYQQALGQGPEFLTYFNYEAQPDKSGLPSDRFSAERPEGSISTLTIQRTEQRDSAMYRCASSSLAGEETQYFGPGTRLLVL.

The chain combines TRBV19 with TRBJ2-7, with 9 bases that match TRBD1. V gave up 2 bases and J gave up 7 bases; unmatched junction bases: 9. The CDR3 is made up of 15 amino acids. In germline, CDR1 is LNHDA, CDR2 SQIVND (reference sequence). For the CDR3, the DNA is TGTGCCAGTAGTATACCGGGACAGGGTATAGGTGAGCAGTACTTC. The encoded protein is CASSIPGQGIGEQYF.

V usage is TRBV18 and J usage is TRBJ2-1; D is perhaps TRBD2 (10 bases). The CDR3 has 20 amino acids. In germline, CDR1 is KGHSH, CDR2 LQKENI. The ends were cut back, 2 bases at V and 6 bases at J, with 29 bases in the middle. Here the CDR3 DNA reads TGTGCCAGCTCACCATTTCCACAGGGGGCAGCTAGCGGGAGAAGCAATGAGCAGTTCTTC. Translated: CASSPFPQGAASGRSNEQFF.

V is TRBV5-1 and J is TRBJ2-5; 8 positions match TRBD2. With V trimmed by 4 bases and J by 5 bases, 7 bases remained unmatched. CDR1 is SGHRS and CDR2 is YFSETQ in the germline V gene. There are 14 residues in the CDR3. CDR3: CASSPIGRGETQYF. The CDR3 DNA is TGCGCCAGCAGCCCGATCGGGAGGGGGGAGACCCAGTACTTC.

The chain is built from TRBV6-1 and TRBJ1-2; TRBD1 might be the D (6 bases). The CDR3 is made up of 13 amino acids. Per germline, CDR1 MNHNS and CDR2 SASEGT. Trimming took off 3 bases at V and 5 bases at J, with 10 bases between the two ends. CDR3 nucleotide sequence: TGTGCCAGCAGTGACGGGGGGCGGTATGGCTACACCTTC. Protein product: CASSDGGRYGYTF.